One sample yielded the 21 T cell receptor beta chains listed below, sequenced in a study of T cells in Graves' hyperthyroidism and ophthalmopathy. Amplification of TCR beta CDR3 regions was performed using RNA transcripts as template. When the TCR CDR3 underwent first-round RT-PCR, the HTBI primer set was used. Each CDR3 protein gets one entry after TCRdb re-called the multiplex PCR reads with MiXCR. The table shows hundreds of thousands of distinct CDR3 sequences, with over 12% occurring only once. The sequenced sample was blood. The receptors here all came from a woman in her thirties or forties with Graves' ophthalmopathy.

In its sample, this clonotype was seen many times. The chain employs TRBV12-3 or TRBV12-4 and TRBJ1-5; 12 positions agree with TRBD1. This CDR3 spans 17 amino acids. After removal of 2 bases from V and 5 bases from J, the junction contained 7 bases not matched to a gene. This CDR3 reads CASSLLGTGGNYQPQHF. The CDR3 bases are TGTGCCAGCAGTTTACTAGGGACAGGGGGCAACTATCAGCCCCAGCATTTT.

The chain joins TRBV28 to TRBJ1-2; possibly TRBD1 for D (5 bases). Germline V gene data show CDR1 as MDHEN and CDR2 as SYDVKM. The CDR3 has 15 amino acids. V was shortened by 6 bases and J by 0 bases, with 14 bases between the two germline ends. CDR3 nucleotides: TGTGCCAGCAGCACCCCGGGGGGAGCTAACTATGGCTACACCTTC. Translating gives CASSTPGGANYGYTF.

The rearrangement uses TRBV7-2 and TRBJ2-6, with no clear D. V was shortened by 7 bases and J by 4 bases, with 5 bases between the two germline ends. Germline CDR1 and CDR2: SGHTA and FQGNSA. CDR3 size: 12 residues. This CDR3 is CASNSGANVLTF. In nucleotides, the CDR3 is TGTGCCAGCAATTCCGGGGCCAACGTCCTGACTTTC.

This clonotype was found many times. The CDR3 is CSVVCPPGQGLPYEQYF. In DNA, the CDR3 is TGCAGCGTTGTTTGCCCACCGGGACAGGGACTTCCCTACGAGCAGTACTTC. V gene TRBV29-1 combines with J gene TRBJ2-7, with 9 bases that match TRBD1. The CDR3 covers 17 residues. With V trimmed by 4 bases and J by 2 bases, 15 bases remained unmatched. Germline V CDR1 and CDR2: SQVTM, ANQGSEA.

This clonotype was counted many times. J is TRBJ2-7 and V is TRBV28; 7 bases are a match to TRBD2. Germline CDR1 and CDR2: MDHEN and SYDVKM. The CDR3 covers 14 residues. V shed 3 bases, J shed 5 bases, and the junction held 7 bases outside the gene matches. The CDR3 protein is CASSLAGGSDEQYF. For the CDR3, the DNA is TGTGCCAGCAGTTTGGCGGGCGGGAGTGACGAGCAGTACTTC.

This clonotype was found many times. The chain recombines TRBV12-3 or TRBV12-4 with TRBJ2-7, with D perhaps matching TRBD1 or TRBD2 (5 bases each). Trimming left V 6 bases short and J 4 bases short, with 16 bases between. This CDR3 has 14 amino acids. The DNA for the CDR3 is TGTGCCAGCAGCCGATCGGGGCCGCTGTACGAGCAGTACTTC. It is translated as CASSRSGPLYEQYF.

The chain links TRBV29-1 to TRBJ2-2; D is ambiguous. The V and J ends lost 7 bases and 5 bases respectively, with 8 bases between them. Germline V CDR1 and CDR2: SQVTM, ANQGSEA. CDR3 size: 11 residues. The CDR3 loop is CSAHMTGELFF. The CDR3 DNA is TGCAGCGCCCACATGACCGGGGAGCTGTTTTTT.

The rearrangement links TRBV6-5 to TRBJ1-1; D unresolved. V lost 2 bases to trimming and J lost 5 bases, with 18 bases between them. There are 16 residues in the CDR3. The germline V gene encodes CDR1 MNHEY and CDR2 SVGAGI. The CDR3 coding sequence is TGTGCCAGCAGTTACCCCCCGCCTCGGGAGGAAACTGAAGCTTTCTTT. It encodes CASSYPPPREETEAFF.

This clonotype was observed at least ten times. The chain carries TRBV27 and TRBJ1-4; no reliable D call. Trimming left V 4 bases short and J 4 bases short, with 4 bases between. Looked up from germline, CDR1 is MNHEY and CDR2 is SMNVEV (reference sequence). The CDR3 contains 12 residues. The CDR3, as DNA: TGTGCCAGCAGTTCGGGTAATGAAAAACTGTTTTTT. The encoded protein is CASSSGNEKLFF.

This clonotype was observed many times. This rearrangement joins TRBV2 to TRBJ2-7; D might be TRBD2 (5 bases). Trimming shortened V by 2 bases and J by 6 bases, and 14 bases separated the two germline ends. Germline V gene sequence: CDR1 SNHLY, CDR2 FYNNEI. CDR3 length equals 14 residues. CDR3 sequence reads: CASSERMSAGEQYF. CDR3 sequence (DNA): TGTGCCAGCAGTGAACGGATGTCTGCGGGCGAGCAGTACTTC.

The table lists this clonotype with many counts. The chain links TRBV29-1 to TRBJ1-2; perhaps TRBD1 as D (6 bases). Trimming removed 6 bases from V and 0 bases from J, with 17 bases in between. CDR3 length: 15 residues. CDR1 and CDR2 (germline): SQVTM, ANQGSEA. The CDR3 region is CSVPRTTGTNYGYTF. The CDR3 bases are TGCAGCGTGCCCCGTACCACAGGGACTAACTATGGCTACACCTTC.

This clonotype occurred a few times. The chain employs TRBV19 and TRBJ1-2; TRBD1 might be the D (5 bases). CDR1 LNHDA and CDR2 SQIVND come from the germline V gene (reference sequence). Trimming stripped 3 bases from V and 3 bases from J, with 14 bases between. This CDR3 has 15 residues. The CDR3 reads CASSMFEGSDYGYTF. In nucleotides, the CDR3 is TGTGCCAGTAGTATGTTCGAGGGGTCGGACTATGGCTACACCTTC.

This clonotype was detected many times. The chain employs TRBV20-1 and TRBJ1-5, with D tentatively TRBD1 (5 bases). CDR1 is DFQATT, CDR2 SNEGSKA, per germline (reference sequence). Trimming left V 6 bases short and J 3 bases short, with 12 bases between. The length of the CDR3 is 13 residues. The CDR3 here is CSAIPGPNQPQHF. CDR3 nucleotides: TGCAGTGCAATTCCGGGACCCAATCAGCCCCAGCATTTT.

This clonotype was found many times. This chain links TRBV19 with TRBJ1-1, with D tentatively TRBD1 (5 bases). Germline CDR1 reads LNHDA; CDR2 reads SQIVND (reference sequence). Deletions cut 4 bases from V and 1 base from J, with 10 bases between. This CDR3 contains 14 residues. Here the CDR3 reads CASSSRVPNTEAFF. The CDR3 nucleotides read TGTGCCAGTAGTAGCAGGGTTCCGAACACTGAAGCTTTCTTT.

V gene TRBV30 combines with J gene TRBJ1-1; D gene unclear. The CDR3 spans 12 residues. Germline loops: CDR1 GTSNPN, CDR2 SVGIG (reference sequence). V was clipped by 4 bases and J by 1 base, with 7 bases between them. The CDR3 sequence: CAWIRTNTEAFF. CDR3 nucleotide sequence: TGTGCCTGGATCCGAACGAACACTGAAGCTTTCTTT.

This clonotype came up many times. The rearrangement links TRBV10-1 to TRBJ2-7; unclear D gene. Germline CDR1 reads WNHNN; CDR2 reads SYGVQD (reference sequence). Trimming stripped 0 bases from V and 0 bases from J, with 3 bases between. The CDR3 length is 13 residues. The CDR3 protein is CASSESVSYEQYF. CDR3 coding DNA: TGCGCCAGCAGTGAGTCAGTCTCCTACGAGCAGTACTTC.

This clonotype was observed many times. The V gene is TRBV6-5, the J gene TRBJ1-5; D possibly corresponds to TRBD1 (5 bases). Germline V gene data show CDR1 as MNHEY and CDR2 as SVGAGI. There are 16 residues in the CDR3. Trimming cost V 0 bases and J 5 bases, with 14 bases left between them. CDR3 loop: CASSYSPGMKDQPQHF. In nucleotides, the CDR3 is TGTGCCAGCAGTTACTCGCCAGGGATGAAGGATCAGCCCCAGCATTTT.

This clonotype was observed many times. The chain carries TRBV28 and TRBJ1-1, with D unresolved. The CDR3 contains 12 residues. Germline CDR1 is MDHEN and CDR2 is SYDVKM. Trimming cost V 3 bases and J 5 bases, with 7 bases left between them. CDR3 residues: CASSLLWTEAFF. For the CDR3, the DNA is TGTGCCAGCAGTTTGTTATGGACTGAAGCTTTCTTT. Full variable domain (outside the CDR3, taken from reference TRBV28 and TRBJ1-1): DVKVTQSSRYLVKRTGEKVFLECVQDMDHENMFWYRQDPGLGLRLIYFSYDVKMKEKGDIPEGYSVSREKKERFSLILESASTNQTSMYLCASSLLWTEAFFGQGTRLTVV.

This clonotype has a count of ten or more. CDR3 region: CASSWESTEAFF. DNA for the CDR3: TGTGCCAGCAGTTGGGAAAGCACTGAAGCTTTCTTT. This sequence joins TRBV25-1 and TRBJ1-1; no clear D. Germline CDR1 reads MGHDK; CDR2 reads SYGVNS. There are 12 residues in the CDR3. Trimming took off 5 bases at V and 4 bases at J, with 8 bases between the two ends.

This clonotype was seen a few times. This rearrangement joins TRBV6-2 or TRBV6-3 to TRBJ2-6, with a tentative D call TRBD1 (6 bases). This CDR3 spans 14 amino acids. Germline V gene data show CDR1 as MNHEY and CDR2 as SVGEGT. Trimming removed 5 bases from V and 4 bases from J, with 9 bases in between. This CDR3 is CASSRTEGANVLTF. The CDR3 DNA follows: TGTGCCAGCAGTCGGACAGAGGGGGCCAACGTCCTGACTTTC.

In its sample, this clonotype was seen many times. CDR3 sequence: CASESVRRETQYF. The DNA of the CDR3 is TGTGCCAGCGAATCCGTCCGTAGAGAGACCCAGTACTTC. The genes are TRBV25-1 and TRBJ2-5; D not resolved. CDR1 and CDR2 from the germline V gene are MGHDK and SYGVNS. CDR3 length: 13 amino acids. V was cut by 8 bases and J by 4 bases, with 14 bases left in between.